One sample yielded the 21 T cell receptor beta chains listed below, sequenced in a study of identifying expanded T cells in peripheral blood. TCRdb's copy holds only in-frame clones and misses some; the assay was immunoSEQ multiplex PCR. The sample has more than 75,000 clones; 88% are singletons. The specimen sequenced was blood. The receptors derive from a person aged 18 to 75 in good health.

The V gene is TRBV19, the J gene TRBJ1-1, with D unresolved. The germline CDR1 and CDR2 sequences are LNHDA and SQIVND (reference sequence). Deletions cut 0 bases from V and 2 bases from J, with 13 bases between. The length of the CDR3 is 16 residues. The CDR3 nucleotides read TGTGCCAGTAGTATAGATCGGGCAGGCGGAAACACTGAAGCTTTCTTT. Translated: CASSIDRAGGNTEAFF.

The chain combines TRBV28 with TRBJ2-1; D call uncertain. The CDR3 has 14 residues. Germline CDR1 is MDHEN and CDR2 is SYDVKM. Trimming cost V 1 base and J 4 bases, with 8 bases left between them. CDR3 protein: CASSLLEAYNEQFF. The CDR3 coding sequence is TGTGCCAGCAGTTTATTAGAAGCTTACAATGAGCAGTTCTTC.

CDR3 region: CASSSKGVANTEAFF. DNA for the CDR3: TGCGCCAGCAGCTCCAAGGGGGTCGCAAACACTGAAGCTTTCTTT. This sequence joins TRBV5-1 and TRBJ1-1; D perhaps matches TRBD1 (6 bases). The germline V gene has CDR1 SGHRS and CDR2 YFSETQ. The V end lost 3 bases, the J end lost 2 bases, and 14 bases lay between the germline ends. CDR3 size: 15 residues.

J is TRBJ2-5 and V is TRBV6-5, with D perhaps TRBD2 (5 bases). CDR1 and CDR2 from the germline V gene are MNHEY and SVGAGI. The CDR3 totals 14 residues. Trimming pared 0 bases from V and 5 bases from J, leaving 10 bases between. The CDR3 coding sequence is TGTGCCAGCAGTTACTCCGGGAATGGGGAGACCCAGTACTTC. Protein sequence: CASSYSGNGETQYF.

V usage is TRBV27 and J usage is TRBJ2-5; no reliable D call. This CDR3 contains 12 residues. V gave up 5 bases and J gave up 1 base, with 5 bases separating them. Germline CDR1 reads MNHEY; CDR2 reads SMNVEV (reference sequence). CDR3 bases: TGTGCCAGCAGTCCCACCCAAGAGACCCAGTACTTC. Its translation: CASSPTQETQYF.

CDR3 coding DNA: TGTGCCAGCAGCCCCGGAGGGGCATCCTCTGGAAACACCATATATTTT. Residues: CASSPGGASSGNTIYF. The rearrangement uses TRBV11-2 and TRBJ1-3; TRBD1 might be the D (5 bases). The germline V and J ends were trimmed by 5 bases and 0 bases, with 14 bases remaining between them. The CDR3 sequence is 16 residues long. Looked up from germline, CDR1 is SGHAT and CDR2 is FQNNGV.

For the CDR3, the DNA is TGTGCCAGCAGTGGGATCAGGGGAAAACTTTACGAGCAGTACTTC. It yields the protein CASSGIRGKLYEQYF. The chain employs TRBV6-5 and TRBJ2-7; D might be TRBD1 (6 bases). The germline CDR1 and CDR2 sequences are MNHEY and SVGAGI. With 5 bases removed from V and 4 bases from J, the gap between germline ends came to 18 bases. The CDR3 has 15 residues.

Here the CDR3 DNA reads TGTGCCAGCAGCCAGGACAGGCGAGATGGCTACACCTTC. It is translated as CASSQDRRDGYTF. V and J are TRBV28 and TRBJ1-2; TRBD1 agrees at 7 bases. The CDR3 extends over 13 amino acids. Germline V CDR1 and CDR2: MDHEN, SYDVKM. V gave up 6 bases and J gave up 6 bases; unmatched junction bases: 7.

The rearrangement uses TRBV11-2 and TRBJ2-1; D could derive from TRBD1 or TRBD2 (6 bases each). The germline gives CDR1 SGHAT, CDR2 FQNNGV. Trimming removed 4 bases at V and 4 bases at J, with 23 bases between. CDR3 size: 18 residues. The CDR3 bases are TGTGCCAGCAGCTATGGGGGCGGAGGGGCCCACTCGTACAATGAGCAGTTCTTC. It is translated as CASSYGGGGAHSYNEQFF.

This clone was counted a single time. This sequence joins TRBV14 and TRBJ2-1; D possibly corresponds to TRBD2 (5 bases). Germline CDR1 SGHDN, CDR2 FVKESK. This CDR3 contains 17 residues. The V and J ends lost 1 base and 2 bases respectively, with 15 bases between them. As DNA, the CDR3 is TGTGCCAGCAGCCAAGCCCCCGGGCGAGCGGCCTACAATGAGCAGTTCTTC. It translates to CASSQAPGRAAYNEQFF.

This chain links TRBV10-1 with TRBJ2-7; no reliable D call. This CDR3 has 13 residues. Trimming left V 2 bases short and J 7 bases short, with 12 bases between. The germline CDR1 and CDR2 sequences are WNHNN and SYGVQD (reference sequence). The CDR3 region is CASSEQEHAEQYF. CDR3 nucleotide sequence: TGCGCCAGCAGTGAGCAGGAGCACGCGGAGCAGTACTTC.

V usage is TRBV6-5 and J usage is TRBJ2-7; D is unclear. V was trimmed by 6 bases and J by 1 base, leaving 7 bases between them. CDR1 is MNHEY and CDR2 is SVGAGI in the germline V gene. This CDR3 is built from 12 residues. For the CDR3, the DNA is TGTGCCAGCAGCCCCAATTCCTACGAGCAGTACTTC. Protein sequence: CASSPNSYEQYF.

The chain uses TRBV5-1 and TRBJ2-7, with unresolved D. Germline assignment: CDR1 SGHRS and CDR2 YFSETQ. There are 15 residues in the CDR3. The ends were cut back, 1 base at V and 2 bases at J, with 13 bases in the middle. CDR3 sequence: CASSLRQVYPYEQYF. The CDR3 region has the DNA TGCGCCAGCAGCTTGAGGCAGGTCTATCCCTACGAGCAGTACTTC.

The chain recombines TRBV14 with TRBJ1-4; D possibly corresponds to TRBD1 (5 bases). The CDR3 runs to 14 residues. Germline values: CDR1 SGHDN, CDR2 FVKESK. With 5 bases removed from V and 6 bases from J, the gap between germline ends came to 13 bases. The CDR3 region is CASSGQGLDEKLFF. The CDR3 DNA follows: TGTGCCAGCAGCGGCCAGGGTTTGGATGAAAAACTGTTTTTT.

This rearrangement joins TRBV11-3 to TRBJ2-6; 11 positions match TRBD1. Per the germline V gene, CDR1 is SGHNT and CDR2 is YENEEA. The junction had 5 bases not matched to a gene; V was cut back by 8 bases and J by 2 bases. This CDR3 is built from 16 residues. CDR3 protein: CASSGTGGAGANVLTF. The CDR3 nucleotides read TGTGCCAGCTCCGGGACAGGGGGAGCTGGGGCCAACGTCCTGACTTTC.

The chain couples TRBV19 to TRBJ1-5; the match to TRBD1 covers 8 bases. CDR1 and CDR2 (germline): LNHDA, SQIVND (reference sequence). The CDR3 contains 20 residues. J gave up 4 bases and V 4 bases, and 21 bases lay outside the gene matches. Here the CDR3 DNA reads TGTGCCAGTAGTAAGCAACCCGGGACAGGTTCCTCCGGGGGAAATCAGCCCCAGCATTTT. Translating gives CASSKQPGTGSSGGNQPQHF.

The sample holds many counts of this clone. The rearrangement joins TRBV5-1 to TRBJ2-2; D may be TRBD2 (7 bases). This CDR3 has 16 amino acids. Trimming pared 0 bases from V and 2 bases from J, leaving 11 bases between. Germline V gives CDR1 SGHRS, CDR2 YFSETQ. The CDR3 DNA sequence: TGCGCCAGCAGCTTGGAGGGAGGGACAAACACCGGGGAGCTGTTTTTT. Protein sequence: CASSLEGGTNTGELFF. The variable domain in full, with the rest retrieved from reference TRBV5-1 and TRBJ2-2, is KAGVTQTPRYLIKTRGQQVTLSCSPISGHRSVSWYQQTPGQGLQFLFEYFSETQRNKGNFPGRFSGRQFSNSRSEMNVSTLELGDSALYLCASSLEGGTNTGELFFGEGSRLTVL.

V and J are TRBV28 and TRBJ1-2; D is perhaps TRBD1 (5 bases). The CDR3 has 15 residues. V gave up 1 base and J gave up 5 bases, with 14 bases separating them. Per the germline V gene, CDR1 is MDHEN and CDR2 is SYDVKM. As DNA, the CDR3 is TGTGCCAGCAGTTTATCCCCGGGGGATAGGTATGGCTACACCTTC. Translation: CASSLSPGDRYGYTF.

The chain links TRBV28 to TRBJ1-3; D ambiguous. The CDR3 contains 14 residues. V was clipped by 3 bases and J by 4 bases, with 10 bases between them. Germline V lookup: CDR1 MDHEN, CDR2 SYDVKM. Here the CDR3 reads CASSLKNQGNTIYF. The CDR3 bases are TGTGCCAGCAGTTTGAAGAACCAGGGAAACACCATATATTTT.

This clone was counted between two and nine times. J is TRBJ1-5 and V is TRBV28; unclear D gene. V was clipped by 6 bases and J by 3 bases, with 6 bases between them. The length of the CDR3 is 12 residues. The germline gives CDR1 MDHEN, CDR2 SYDVKM. CDR3: CASRETNQPQHF. The CDR3, as DNA: TGTGCCAGCAGAGAAACCAATCAGCCCCAGCATTTT.

The gene calls are TRBV7-2 and TRBJ1-2; 12 bases match TRBD1. V shed 1 base and J 4 bases; nucleotides not matched to a gene: 4. This CDR3 spans 16 amino acids. CDR1 is SGHTA and CDR2 is FQGNSA in the germline V gene. The CDR3 DNA reads as TGTGCCAGCAGCTTAGAGGGGACAGGGGGCAGCTATGGCTACACCTTC. This gives the protein CASSLEGTGGSYGYTF.